This entry lists 27 T cell receptor beta chains sequenced from one sample in a study of T cell repertoires in cytomegalovirus infection. One entry per CDR3 protein results from TCRdb running MiXCR on the reads. The data hold about 400,000 distinct CDR3 sequences, with around a sixth observed a single time. Sequenced input: PBMCs. These receptors originate from a human donor in good health (CMV status not recorded). Some clones in this sample may be carry-over from other donors' samples.

This clonotype was found a few times. The gene calls are TRBV6-2 or TRBV6-3 and TRBJ1-1; D is undetermined. Germline V CDR1 and CDR2: MNHEY, SVGEGT. The CDR3 sequence is 14 residues long. Trimming cost V 1 base and J 1 base, with 7 bases left between them. Here the CDR3 DNA reads TGTGCCAGCAGTTACTATGGAAAGAACACTGAAGCTTTCTTT. Amino acid sequence: CASSYYGKNTEAFF.

J is TRBJ2-3 and V is TRBV28; D tentatively fits TRBD1 or TRBD2 (5 bases each). Germline V gene sequence: CDR1 MDHEN, CDR2 SYDVKM. V was cut by 4 bases and J by 5 bases, with 16 bases left in between. The CDR3 extends over 15 amino acids. The CDR3 bases are TGTGCCAGCAGTTCCCCTCCTATGAGGGGAGATACGCAGTATTTT. It encodes CASSSPPMRGDTQYF.

In its sample, this clonotype was seen many times. This rearrangement joins TRBV7-2 to TRBJ2-5; 8 positions agree with TRBD2. Germline CDR1 reads SGHTA; CDR2 reads FQGNSA. J was trimmed by 3 bases and V by 5 bases; bases with no gene match: 5. CDR3 length: 14 residues. The CDR3 DNA follows: TGTGCCAGCAGCAAACTAGCGGCTAAAGAGACCCAGTACTTC. Translated: CASSKLAAKETQYF.

This chain links TRBV2 with TRBJ2-1, with 7 bases matching TRBD2. The V and J ends lost 6 bases and 7 bases, in that order; junction bases with no gene match: 9. The length of the CDR3 is 14 residues. Per germline, CDR1 SNHLY and CDR2 FYNNEI. CDR3 amino acids: CASSAEAGVNEQFF. In DNA, the CDR3 is TGTGCCAGCAGCGCCGAGGCGGGAGTTAATGAGCAGTTCTTC. The entire variable domain, with the rest obtained from reference TRBV2 and TRBJ2-1, is as follows: EPEVTQTPSHQVTQMGQEVILRCVPISNHLYFYWYRQILGQKVEFLVSFYNNEISEKSEIFDDQFSVERPDGSNFTLKIRSTKLEDSAMYFCASSAEAGVNEQFFGPGTRLTVL.

This clonotype was seen only once. The conserved phenylalanine or tryptophan is not found at the CDR3 terminus, so this likely reflects a read error. The chain joins TRBV11-2 to TRBJ2-1, with 8 bases that match TRBD2. Germline-derived CDR1 and CDR2 are SGHAT and FQNNGV. CDR3 size: 15 residues. Unmatched junction bases numbered 7, after V lost 1 base and J lost 8 bases. In DNA form, the CDR3 reads TGTGCCAGCAGCTTAGTGGCGGGAGGACCCTATGAGCAGTTCTTA. This sequence encodes CASSLVAGGPYEQFL.

The chain recombines TRBV3-1 with TRBJ2-1, with 7 positions matching TRBD1. CDR1 is LGHDT, CDR2 YNNKEL, per germline (reference sequence). The CDR3 consists of 15 residues. V shed 1 base, J shed 7 bases, and the junction held 7 bases outside the gene matches. The CDR3 region is CASSQVTGNQNEQFF. CDR3 nucleotide sequence: TGTGCCAGCAGCCAAGTGACAGGGAACCAGAATGAGCAGTTCTTC.

There are many counts of this clonotype. The chain has TRBV7-9 and TRBJ1-4; TRBD1 is a possible D gene (6 bases). Germline V lookup: CDR1 SEHNR, CDR2 FQNEAQ (reference sequence). CDR3 size: 14 residues. V was trimmed by 6 bases and J by 6 bases, leaving 14 bases between them. The CDR3 nucleotides read TGTGCCAGCAGTATTCAACAGGGTGATGAAAAACTGTTTTTT. This translates into CASSIQQGDEKLFF.

This clonotype was seen a few times. This chain links TRBV7-9 with TRBJ1-2; TRBD1 aligns across 8 bases. The V segment lost 4 bases and the J segment 6 bases; nucleotides outside the gene matches: 4. The length of the CDR3 is 13 residues. Germline CDR1 reads SEHNR; CDR2 reads FQNEAQ (reference sequence). In nucleotides, the CDR3 is TGTGCCAGCAGCTGGACAGGGTCTGATGGCTACACCTTC. The encoded protein is CASSWTGSDGYTF.

J is TRBJ1-4 and V is TRBV2, with 9 bases lining up with TRBD1. The CDR3 extends over 13 amino acids. Germline V CDR1 and CDR2: SNHLY, FYNNEI. V shed 6 bases, J shed 8 bases, and the junction held 4 bases outside the gene matches. As DNA, the CDR3 is TGTGCCAGCAGGCTTACAGGGGGCGAAAAACTGTTTTTT. The encoded protein is CASRLTGGEKLFF.

A few counts support this clonotype. This chain joins TRBV12-3 or TRBV12-4 and TRBJ2-2; TRBD1 is a possible D gene (5 bases). V gave up 1 base and J gave up 7 bases, with 10 bases separating them. There are 14 residues in the CDR3. CDR3 nucleotide sequence: TGTGCCAGCAGTTTAGATGGGGCCGACGGGGAGCTGTTTTTT. It translates to CASSLDGADGELFF.

This clonotype was observed at least ten times. J is TRBJ1-2 and V is TRBV7-2; tentatively, D is TRBD1 (5 bases). V gave up 4 bases and J gave up 6 bases, with 15 bases separating them. This CDR3 is built from 14 residues. The germline V gene has CDR1 SGHTA and CDR2 FQGNSA. CDR3 residues: CASSWWGSQNGYTF. The CDR3 DNA sequence: TGTGCCAGCAGCTGGTGGGGGTCGCAAAATGGCTACACCTTC. The variable domain in full, with the rest retrieved from reference TRBV7-2 and TRBJ1-2, is GAGVSQSPSNKVTEKGKDVELRCDPISGHTALYWYRQSLGQGLEFLIYFQGNSAPDKSGLPSDRFSAERTGGSVSTLTIQRTQQEDSAVYLCASSWWGSQNGYTFGSGTRLTVV.

This clonotype has more than one count but fewer than ten. The gene calls are TRBV11-3 and TRBJ2-7; possible D gene TRBD1, 5 bases. The CDR3 has 14 residues. The germline gives CDR1 SGHNT, CDR2 YENEEA. V gave up 1 base and J gave up 3 bases, with 10 bases separating them. The DNA for the CDR3 is TGTGCCAGCAGCTTAGGGGGCAATGTCTACGAGCAGTACTTC. As protein: CASSLGGNVYEQYF. Full variable domain (remainder filled in from reference TRBV11-3 and TRBJ2-7): EAGVVQSPRYKIIEKKQPVAFWCNPISGHNTLYWYLQNLGQGPELLIRYENEEAVDDSQLPKDRFSAERLKGVDSTLKIQPAELGDSAVYLCASSLGGNVYEQYFGPGTRLTVT.

The sample holds a few counts of this clonotype. The rearrangement joins TRBV4-1 to TRBJ1-1; tentative D call: TRBD1 (5 bases). Germline CDR1 MGHRA, CDR2 YSYEKL. Trimming cost V 4 bases and J 5 bases, with 17 bases left between them. The length of the CDR3 is 15 residues. The DNA of the CDR3 is TGCGCCAGCAGCCTCGATCCGGGACCCGAGACTGAAGCTTTCTTT. Its protein is CASSLDPGPETEAFF.

J is TRBJ2-2 and V is TRBV10-3, with D hard to call. Trimming removed 3 bases at V and 7 bases at J, with 9 bases between. The CDR3 contains 13 residues. The germline gives CDR1 ENHRY, CDR2 SYGVKD. The CDR3 reads CAISEQGDGELFF. The DNA of the CDR3 is TGTGCCATCAGTGAACAAGGTGACGGGGAGCTGTTTTTT.

This clonotype has a count of ten or more. This rearrangement joins TRBV7-8 to TRBJ2-7; a weak D match, TRBD1 (6 bases). Germline loops: CDR1 SGHVS, CDR2 FQNEAQ. The V and J ends lost 4 bases and 6 bases respectively, with 19 bases between them. CDR3 size: 15 residues. The CDR3: CASSSTRGLFSEQYF. CDR3 in DNA: TGTGCCAGCAGCTCGACCAGGGGCCTCTTCTCCGAGCAGTACTTC.

This sequence joins TRBV6-7 and TRBJ2-5; 11 nucleotides match TRBD1. TRBV6-7 is an ORF, and what it does is uncertain. CDR3 length: 17 residues. Trimming took 2 bases from V and 5 from J; bases not matched to a gene: 10. The CDR3 DNA follows: TGTGCCAGCAGTTACCCTCCGGACAGGGGGCTAGAGGAGACCCAGTACTTC. Translating gives CASSYPPDRGLEETQYF.

This clonotype was recorded at least ten times. The V and J genes are TRBV12-3 or TRBV12-4 and TRBJ1-6; D is undetermined. CDR3 length: 14 residues. V gave up 5 bases and J gave up 5 bases, with 10 bases separating them. CDR3 residues: CASSTGWDNSPLHF. The CDR3, as DNA: TGTGCCAGCAGTACGGGTTGGGATAATTCACCCCTCCACTTT.

This clonotype occurred many times. The CDR3 reads CASSLETSGNGGTQYF. Here the CDR3 DNA reads TGTGCCAGCAGCTTAGAGACTAGCGGGAACGGCGGGACCCAGTACTTC. The chain combines TRBV7-6 with TRBJ2-5, with TRBD2 identical over 11 bases. The CDR3 has 16 amino acids. Germline-derived CDR1 and CDR2 are SGHVS and FNYEAQ. With V trimmed by 1 base and J by 7 bases, 8 bases remained unmatched. Variable domain in full (rest from reference TRBV7-6 and TRBJ2-5): GAGVSQSPRYKVTKRGQDVALRCDPISGHVSLYWYRQALGQGPEFLTYFNYEAQQDKSGLPNDRFSAERPEGSISTLTIQRTEQRDSAMYRCASSLETSGNGGTQYFGPGTRLLVL.

The chain joins TRBV6-6 to TRBJ2-7; 7 bases fit TRBD1. The CDR3 loop spans 15 amino acids. With V trimmed by 3 bases and J by 7 bases, 12 bases remained unmatched. Germline V lookup: CDR1 MNHNY, CDR2 SVGAGI (reference sequence). CDR3 region: CASSYPRKGAGEQYF. CDR3 bases: TGTGCCAGCAGTTATCCCCGGAAGGGGGCGGGTGAGCAGTACTTC.

This chain connects TRBV20-1 to TRBJ2-3; D might be TRBD1 or TRBD2, each matching 5 bases. This CDR3 has 14 residues. CDR1 is DFQATT, CDR2 SNEGSKA, per germline (reference sequence). V was cut by 5 bases and J by 1 base, with 13 bases left in between. CDR3 coding DNA: TGCAGTGCTGGGGGATTTGCGGGCACAGATACGCAGTATTTT. Residues: CSAGGFAGTDTQYF.

This clonotype was detected many times. V and J are TRBV7-2 and TRBJ2-1; 7 bases are a match to TRBD1. The J segment lost 7 bases and the V segment lost 4 bases, leaving 10 bases of the junction unmatched. This CDR3 spans 15 amino acids. The germline gives CDR1 SGHTA, CDR2 FQGNSA. Here the CDR3 reads CASSSDRASENEQFF. For the CDR3, the DNA is TGTGCCAGCAGCTCTGACAGGGCCTCTGAAAATGAGCAGTTCTTC.

This clonotype was detected ten times or more. The chain carries TRBV19 and TRBJ2-1; 7 bases agree with TRBD2. Germline assignment: CDR1 LNHDA and CDR2 SQIVND (reference sequence). CDR3 length: 15 residues. J gave up 5 bases and V 3 bases, and 7 bases lay outside the gene matches. The CDR3 DNA is TGTGCCAGTAGTATGTCCAGGACTAGTCACAATGAGCAGTTCTTC. Translating gives CASSMSRTSHNEQFF.

The chain combines TRBV6-1 with TRBJ2-1; 7 nucleotides agree with TRBD2. Trimming removed 5 bases from V and 5 bases from J; junction bases left unmatched: 3. Germline lookup yields CDR1 MNHNS and CDR2 SASEGT. This CDR3 spans 13 amino acids. CDR3 sequence reads: CASSLAEDNEQFF. The CDR3 DNA reads as TGTGCCAGCAGTCTAGCGGAGGACAATGAGCAGTTCTTC.

This clonotype was observed many times. V usage is TRBV7-2 and J usage is TRBJ2-7; D is tentatively TRBD1 or TRBD2 (6 bases each). The germline V gene encodes CDR1 SGHTA and CDR2 FQGNSA. This CDR3 comprises 15 residues. V shed 3 bases and J shed 9 bases, with 21 bases lying between them. For the CDR3, the DNA is TGTGCCAGCAGCTTTACGGGACAAGGAGGGGTGTGGCAGTACTTC. It specifies CASSFTGQGGVWQYF. Full variable domain (outside the CDR3, taken from reference TRBV7-2 and TRBJ2-7): GAGVSQSPSNKVTEKGKDVELRCDPISGHTALYWYRQSLGQGLEFLIYFQGNSAPDKSGLPSDRFSAERTGGSVSTLTIQRTQQEDSAVYLCASSFTGQGGVWQYFGPGTRLTVT.

The genes are TRBV5-1 and TRBJ1-1; 11 bases are a match to TRBD1. J gave up 2 bases and V 4 bases, and 4 bases lay outside the gene matches. Germline loops: CDR1 SGHRS, CDR2 YFSETQ. This CDR3 has 15 residues. The CDR3: CASSPGQGANTEAFF. The DNA for the CDR3 is TGCGCCAGCAGCCCAGGACAGGGGGCCAACACTGAAGCTTTCTTT.

The chain employs TRBV19 and TRBJ1-3, with TRBD1 identical over 7 bases. Germline V lookup: CDR1 LNHDA, CDR2 SQIVND (reference sequence). This CDR3 contains 18 residues. Germline trimming cut 3 bases from V and 0 bases from J; bases unmatched to any gene: 11. The CDR3 here is CASSIDGTDVYSGNTIYF. The CDR3 nucleotides read TGTGCCAGTAGTATCGACGGGACAGACGTATACTCTGGAAACACCATATATTTT. The full variable domain, with the rest looked up from reference TRBV19 and TRBJ1-3, is DGGITQSPKYLFRKEGQNVTLSCEQNLNHDAMYWYRQDPGQGLRLIYYSQIVNDFQKGDIAEGYSVSREKKESFPLTVTSAQKNPTAFYLCASSIDGTDVYSGNTIYFGEGSWLTVV.

A few counts support this clonotype. V and J are TRBV18 and TRBJ1-2, with a tentative D call TRBD1 (5 bases). The CDR3 loop spans 16 amino acids. V lost 3 bases, J lost 2 bases, and 16 bases lay in between. In germline, CDR1 is KGHSH, CDR2 LQKENI. The CDR3, as DNA: TGTGCCAGCTCACCCGTCGGGCGGGACCCCAACTATGGCTACACCTTC. It yields the protein CASSPVGRDPNYGYTF. The full variable domain, with the rest looked up from reference TRBV18 and TRBJ1-2, is NAGVMQNPRHLVRRRGQEARLRCSPMKGHSHVYWYRQLPEEGLKFMVYLQKENIIDESGMPKERFSAEFPKEGPSILRIQQVVRGDSAAYFCASSPVGRDPNYGYTFGSGTRLTVV.